This T cell receptor beta chain emerged from a study of cytomegalovirus exposure and HLA in healthy donors (dated by TCRdb to about 2017). General notes on the study: An earlier analysis of about 530 of the donors reported 276 Gb of sequence data and approximately 120 million unique TCR beta sequences obtained from some 200 million T cells. Roughly 300 gigabases of sequencing data and roughly 80 million unique TCR sequences made up an early release that covered some 640 HLA-typed donors. Of the roughly 400 genotyped donors, over 65% fell in the genetic ancestry cluster associated with self-reported Caucasian donors. The study was designed to test whether signatures of past pathogen exposure could be identified by cataloging public T cell receptors. The study used immunosequencing to profile the T cell repertoires of 600 to 850 subjects and linked those repertoires to cytomegalovirus serostatus. A separate validation cohort of some 130 different subjects was used in addition to the roughly 670-subject first cohort. To predict cytomegalovirus infection status, the study combined high-throughput TCR immunosequencing, statistical association of individual TCRs with disease status, and machine learning. A later analysis re-analyzed previously published TCR beta repertoires from several hundred donors and added high-resolution HLA genotyping to study TCR occurrence patterns. Rather than using new phenotypic data, the later analysis identified candidate immune exposures from TCR beta sequences and from how often those sequences occurred across donors. In an earlier analysis of more than 550 of the donors, high-throughput TCR beta sequencing was used to judge whether each TCR beta V gene segment behaved as functional or pseudogenic. Alongside the repertoire data, information on donor age, sex, ethnicity and CMV serostatus was compiled. A later genetic analysis used genome-wide SNP genotypes for about three fifths of the roughly 700 donors, treating that subset as a discovery cohort. All discovery cohort repertoires had been generated using a single sequencing platform. Class I and class II HLA loci were covered by the typing at four-digit resolution. Typing coverage varied by locus: about 620-630 donors for A, B, C, DRB1 and DQB1; more than 500 for DQA1; around 610 for DPA1; about 450 for DPB1. A handful of DR-DQ haplotypes were handled as single units for association and clustering because linkage in the cohort was strong. On average, roughly 200,000 unique TCR beta nucleotide sequences were sequenced per donor among 398 genotyped donors of the cohort, with roughly 18% of those sequences being non-productive. On the study overall, not on this receptor specifically: Linkage disequilibrium might explain the correlated functional status among segregating V segments, but an unknown experimental factor could not be excluded. Compared with equally common non-associated chains, HLA-associated TCR beta chains in a later analysis were more clonally expanded and had lower generation probabilities. In vitro tests confirmed that a few of the cytomegalovirus-associated TCR beta chains recognize cytomegalovirus antigens. V-gene and J-gene trimming of TCR beta chains was associated with a missense DCLRE1C variant in a later genetic analysis, and the association was replicated in an independent cohort. HLA typing was unavailable for some donors at each locus, so association tests used only the typed subset. The classifier was reported to diagnose cytomegalovirus status with high specificity and sensitivity in both the original cohort and the validation cohort. Sequencing depth was assumed to be roughly uniform across donors in the presence/absence analyses, though that assumption may not hold. The sequencing pipeline was judged likely to have produced a cluster of highly shared sequence variants as a technical artifact. Across donors, most TCR sequences were observed very rarely, whereas some public TCRs were present in many individuals. When HLA alleles, especially DR and DQ, strongly co-occurred, TCR associations were difficult to assign to individual alleles. At a false discovery rate of 0.05, a later analysis linked 16,000 or so TCR beta sequences to specific HLA alleles. It was suggested by the authors that the approach could potentially be generalized to other disease states and immunological phenotypes. According to a later analysis, TCR association rates differed among HLA loci, with DRB1 alleles showing the most associated TCRs and HLA-C alleles showing the fewest. In this cohort, only TCR beta chains were sequenced, and detectable features were limited by the absence of alpha or paired-chain data. Some IMGT-functional V segments, including TRBV6-2 and TRBV6-3, could not be distinguished by the 87-base-pair reads and were therefore excluded. In the study, some 180 TCR beta chains were listed as associated with cytomegalovirus. A further reported finding was that TCR beta sequences accurately predicted the HLA-A and HLA-B alleles for most subjects in the first cohort. In a later genetic analysis, fewer N-insertions in productive TCRs were reported among donors in an Asian-associated ancestry cluster than the 666-donor mean. In an earlier analysis of under 600 of the donors, most TCR beta V segments were observed in productive rearrangements about 87% or about 30% of the time, broadly matching IMGT annotations. CMV serostatus was the only immune exposure information available for the cohort. Because counts were too low, some 16 rarely observed V segments, including chromosome 9 orphons, were excluded from the earlier analysis of some 590 of the donors. According to a later analysis, most CMV-associated TCR beta chains appeared to be HLA-restricted, and the HLA associations seemed to be driven largely by CMV exposure. A later analysis reported that several top co-occurrence clusters appeared linked to parvovirus B19, influenza, CMV and Epstein-Barr virus.

The cohort comprised around 690 healthy bone marrow donors. At the time of sampling, every cohort member was nominally healthy, though immune exposures that went unrecorded were likely present. The donor was CMV seronegative and belonged to the group of 350 or so seronegative cohort members. Each donor provided a peripheral blood sample, and peripheral blood mononuclear cells were used for TCR beta sequencing. The Qiagen DNeasy Blood Extraction Kit was used to extract genomic DNA from the blood cell samples. Taken from cysteine to phenylalanine, the CDR3 has 12 residues. Of the read, only the CDR3 DNA is kept; its 36 bases are in frame from base 1. Deletion took 3 bases off V and 3 bases off J, with a span of 6 bases between the germline ends. Sequences LNHDA (CDR1) and SQIVND (CDR2) are obtained from the germline V gene (reference sequence). A note on this clone: Its binding antigen is unknown. There are no base qualities to consult, and no much larger clone falls within one base. This CDR3 is also generated by other DNA sequences in the sample.

Libraries were prepared through the immunoSEQ multiplex PCR assay. For the multiplex PCR, a mixture combining 60 forward primers for TCR Vbeta segments and 13 reverse primers for TCR Jbeta segments was used. A multiplex PCR assay on genomic DNA amplified the CDR3 region of rearranged TCR beta genes. Amplified TCR beta libraries were sequenced as 87-base-pair reads on the Illumina HiSeq System. In the original analysis: A later analysis counted approximately 76 million unique TCR beta chains across the 670 or so repertoires, and 10 million to 11 million of these chains were shared by at least two donors. To remove PCR and sequencing errors, raw reads were error-corrected and collapsed into unique sequences using a nearest-neighbor algorithm that merged closely related sequences. To assign V, D and J gene segments, CDR3 sequences were aligned to IMGT reference sequences. For a sequence to be retained, at least a six-nucleotide match to both a V gene segment and a J gene segment was required. A rearrangement counted as productive if the CDR3 had no stop codons and remained in frame with V and J, and every other rearrangement counted as non-productive. Following IMGT convention, CDR3 was defined as the stretch from the second conserved V-encoded cysteine to the conserved J-encoded phenylalanine. The earlier analysis of about 610 of the donors excluded any sequence lacking an unambiguous match to a single V gene segment. In an earlier analysis of a few hundred of the donors, V segments were called functional above 56.7% productive rearrangements and were called segregating when the between-donor standard deviation exceeded 5%. A statistical classification framework was built to diagnose cytomegalovirus status from the catalog of TCR beta chain sequences. In a later analysis, V and J genes were assigned by comparing TCR nucleotide sequences against IMGT/GENE-DB human TR gene sequences. Using the TCRdist pipeline, a later analysis assigned CDR3 sequences along with most-parsimonious VDJ recombination scenarios. In a later analysis, each TCR beta chain was defined by its CDR3 amino acid sequence together with its V-gene family, and reads lacking a unique V-gene family were excluded. A later analysis removed 592 highly shared, low-generation-probability nucleotide sequences to deal with suspected cross-contamination and a sequencing artifact. For each public chain, a later analysis derived a clonal expansion index from normalized ranks of inferred template counts within each repertoire. A later analysis computed generation probabilities with a VDJ recombination model fitted to out-of-frame rearrangements, and checked the results against IGoR. A later analysis scored TCR-TCR, TCR-HLA and TCR-CMV co-occurrence with hypergeometric tests, applying a repertoire-size bias correction to TCR pairs. To estimate false discovery rates, a later analysis permuted the HLA or CMV assignments 20 times. In a later analysis, co-occurring TCRs were grouped using DBSCAN, and TCRdist sequence similarity was added for clustering within HLA-allele-positive subsets. Repertoires with fewer than 30,000 or more than 120,000 public chains, plus five repertoires with anomalous nucleotide sharing, were excluded from co-occurrence clustering. TCRdb stores this immuneACCESS table with in-frame sequences only. Part of the clones is absent; in the studies checked, under half of the shortfall reflects unresolved V genes, and no reason is known for the rest. The V and J calls and clone size are taken from that table; D and trimming were inferred from the DNA. The sample yields 97,000 or so clones; over 65% were counted once. 2.5% to 3% of the sample rests with the top ten.

Sequencing used PBMCs. This receptor was identified in a man aged 40-49 years in good health and CMV-seronegative. The rearrangement combines TRBV19 with TRBJ2-7, with TRBD1 tentatively as D gene (5 bases match). DNA sequence: TGTGCCAGTAGTATCGGACACTACGAGCAGTACTTC. Its amino acids are CASSIGHYEQYF.